The present TCR beta chain was sequenced within a study of cytomegalovirus exposure and HLA in healthy donors. Overall study: HLA-typed donors were the source of around 77 million unique TCRs held in an early data release.

Among the donors, all were healthy bone marrow donors. CDR1 is LGHNA, CDR2 YNFKEQ, per germline. With V trimmed by 3 bases and J by 9 bases, 20 bases remained unmatched. This CDR3 spans 18 amino acids. PCR used 60 Vbeta primers and 13 Jbeta primers. Repertoires were generated with immunoSEQ multiplex PCR, while TCRdb's copy carries only in-frame clones and drops some. The sample contains about 150,000 clones, approximately 74% of which appear only once. Input material: PBMCs. The sequence was collected from a man aged 18-30 years in good health and CMV-seronegative. This chain connects TRBV4-2 to TRBJ2-1, with TRBD2 matching over 7 bases. The CDR3 DNA reads as TGTGCCAGCAGCCATCCCCGGGGAGGGGAATCCAGGGATACTGAGCAGTTCTTC. Translated, it gives CASSHPRGGESRDTEQFF.